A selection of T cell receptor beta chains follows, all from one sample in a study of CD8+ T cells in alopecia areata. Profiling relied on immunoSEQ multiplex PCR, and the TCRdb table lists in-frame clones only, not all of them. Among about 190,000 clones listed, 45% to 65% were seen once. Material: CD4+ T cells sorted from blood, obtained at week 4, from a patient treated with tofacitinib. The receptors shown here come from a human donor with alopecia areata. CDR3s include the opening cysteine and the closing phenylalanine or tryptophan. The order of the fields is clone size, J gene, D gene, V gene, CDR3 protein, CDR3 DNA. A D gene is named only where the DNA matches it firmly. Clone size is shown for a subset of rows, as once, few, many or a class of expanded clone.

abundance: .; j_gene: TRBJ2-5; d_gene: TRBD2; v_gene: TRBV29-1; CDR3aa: CSVAWGTSGKETQYF; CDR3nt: TGCAGCGTCGCATGGGGGACTAGCGGGAAAGAGACCCAGTACTTC
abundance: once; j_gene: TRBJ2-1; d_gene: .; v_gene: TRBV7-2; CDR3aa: CASSLGRDEQFF; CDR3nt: TGTGCCAGCAGCTTAGGGCGTGATGAGCAGTTCTTC
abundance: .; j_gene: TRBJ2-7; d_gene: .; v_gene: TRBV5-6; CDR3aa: CASSLGQRYEQYF; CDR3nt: TGTGCCAGCAGCTTAGGACAGAGATACGAGCAGTACTTC
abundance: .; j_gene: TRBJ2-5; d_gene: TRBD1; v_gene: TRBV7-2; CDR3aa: CASSIGTAETQYF; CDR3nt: TGTGCCAGCAGCATTGGGACAGCGGAGACCCAGTACTTC
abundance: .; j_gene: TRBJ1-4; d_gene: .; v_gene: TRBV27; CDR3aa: CASSLWANEKLFF; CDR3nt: TGTGCCAGCAGTTTATGGGCTAATGAAAAACTGTTTTTT
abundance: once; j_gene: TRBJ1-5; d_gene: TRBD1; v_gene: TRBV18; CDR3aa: CASSAGRTGGSQPQHF; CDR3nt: TGTGCCAGCTCCGCCGGTAGGACAGGGGGCAGTCAGCCCCAGCATTTT
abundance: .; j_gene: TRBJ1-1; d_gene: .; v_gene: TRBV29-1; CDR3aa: CSGKGPRNTEAFF; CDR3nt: TGCAGCGGGAAGGGACCCAGGAACACTGAAGCTTTCTTT
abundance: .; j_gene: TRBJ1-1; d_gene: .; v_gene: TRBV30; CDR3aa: CAWSPGQNTEAFF; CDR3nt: TGTGCCTGGAGCCCCGGACAGAACACTGAAGCTTTCTTT
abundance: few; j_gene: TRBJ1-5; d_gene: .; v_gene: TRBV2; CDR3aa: CASRGEGSNQPQHF; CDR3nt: TGTGCCAGCAGGGGGGAGGGAAGCAATCAGCCCCAGCATTTT
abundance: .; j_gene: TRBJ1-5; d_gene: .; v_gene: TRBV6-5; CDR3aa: CASSYSGTLKPQHF; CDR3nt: TGTGCCAGCAGTTACTCGGGGACGCTTAAGCCCCAGCATTTT
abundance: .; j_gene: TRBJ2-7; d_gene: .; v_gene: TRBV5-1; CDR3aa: CASSSGTHEQYF; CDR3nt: TGCGCCAGCAGCTCAGGGACCCACGAGCAGTACTTC
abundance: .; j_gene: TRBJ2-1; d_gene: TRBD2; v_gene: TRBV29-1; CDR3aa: CSVGREGREQFF; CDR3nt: TGCAGCGTTGGCCGGGAGGGCCGTGAGCAGTTCTTC
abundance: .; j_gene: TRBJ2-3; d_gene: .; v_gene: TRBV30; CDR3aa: CAWRPGDTQYF; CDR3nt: TGTGCCTGGAGGCCGGGGGATACGCAGTATTTT
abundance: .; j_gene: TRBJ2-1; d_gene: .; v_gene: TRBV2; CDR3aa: CASGQRRNNEQFF; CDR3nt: TGTGCCAGCGGGCAGCGGAGAAACAATGAGCAGTTCTTC
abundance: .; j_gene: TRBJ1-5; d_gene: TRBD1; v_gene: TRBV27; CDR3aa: CASSPGTGNQPQHF; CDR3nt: TGTGCCAGCAGTCCAGGGACAGGCAATCAGCCCCAGCATTTT
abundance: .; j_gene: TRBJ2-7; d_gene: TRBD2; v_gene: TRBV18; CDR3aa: CASPRVAGVKSYEQYF; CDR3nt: TGTGCCAGCCCCCGGGTGGCGGGAGTAAAGAGCTACGAGCAGTACTTC
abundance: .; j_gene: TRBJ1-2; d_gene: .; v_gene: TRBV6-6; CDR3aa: CASNTNPPLFYGYTF; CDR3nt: TGTGCCAGCAATACCAACCCTCCACTCTTCTATGGCTACACCTTC
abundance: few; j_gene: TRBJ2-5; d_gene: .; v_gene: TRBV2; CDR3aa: CASSEIRRETQYF; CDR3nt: TGTGCCAGCAGTGAAATCCGCCGGGAGACCCAGTACTTC
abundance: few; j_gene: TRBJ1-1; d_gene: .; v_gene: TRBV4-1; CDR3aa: CASRPLGATEAFF; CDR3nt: TGCGCCAGCAGGCCACTGGGGGCCACTGAAGCTTTCTTT
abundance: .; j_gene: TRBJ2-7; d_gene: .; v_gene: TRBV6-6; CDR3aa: CASSYEGFEQYF; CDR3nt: TGTGCCAGCAGTTACGAGGGGTTCGAGCAGTACTTC
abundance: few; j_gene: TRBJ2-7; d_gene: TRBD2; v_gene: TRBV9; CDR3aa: CASSPAGGPYEQYF; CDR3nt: TGTGCCAGCAGCCCAGCGGGAGGTCCCTACGAGCAGTACTTC
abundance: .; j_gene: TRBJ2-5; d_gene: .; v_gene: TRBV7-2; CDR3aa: CASSLVWGRSQETQYF; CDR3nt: TGTGCCAGCAGCTTAGTGTGGGGACGGTCCCAAGAGACCCAGTACTTC
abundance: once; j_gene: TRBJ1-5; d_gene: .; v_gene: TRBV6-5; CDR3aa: CASSSTGARNQPQHF; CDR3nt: TGTGCCAGCAGTTCTACCGGGGCGAGAAATCAGCCCCAGCATTTT
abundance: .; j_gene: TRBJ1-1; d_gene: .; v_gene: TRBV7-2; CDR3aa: CASSLVGRGAFF; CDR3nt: TGTGCCAGCAGCTTAGTTGGGCGAGGAGCTTTCTTT
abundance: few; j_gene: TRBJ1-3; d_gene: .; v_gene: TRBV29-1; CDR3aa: CSVEGLGNTIYF; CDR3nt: TGCAGCGTTGAGGGGCTTGGAAACACCATATATTTT
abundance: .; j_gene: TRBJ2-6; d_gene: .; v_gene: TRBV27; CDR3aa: CASSSGRSGANVLTF; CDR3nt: TGTGCCAGCAGTTCAGGACGGAGTGGGGCCAACGTCCTGACTTTC
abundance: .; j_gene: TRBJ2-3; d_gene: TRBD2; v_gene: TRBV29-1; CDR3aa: CSVVAGGSTDTQYF; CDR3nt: TGCAGCGTTGTAGCGGGAGGGAGCACAGATACGCAGTATTTT
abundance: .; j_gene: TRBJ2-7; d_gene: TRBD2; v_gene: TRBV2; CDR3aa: CASSVLAGIGEQYF; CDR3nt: TGTGCCAGCAGTGTCCTAGCGGGAATTGGCGAGCAGTACTTC
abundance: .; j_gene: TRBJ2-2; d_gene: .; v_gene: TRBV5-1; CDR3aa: CASSSRGTGELFF; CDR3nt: TGCGCCAGCAGCTCAAGGGGCACCGGGGAGCTGTTTTTT
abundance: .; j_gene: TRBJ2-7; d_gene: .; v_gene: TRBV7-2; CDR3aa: CASSANPGAVYEQYF; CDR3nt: TGTGCCAGCAGCGCCAACCCGGGGGCGGTCTACGAGCAGTACTTC
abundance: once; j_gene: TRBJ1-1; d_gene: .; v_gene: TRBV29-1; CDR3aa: CSAWGQENTEAFF; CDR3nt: TGCAGCGCATGGGGCCAGGAGAACACTGAAGCTTTCTTT
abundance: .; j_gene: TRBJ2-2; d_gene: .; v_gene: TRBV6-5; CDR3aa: CAGRQAGYTGELFF; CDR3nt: TGTGCCGGAAGACAGGCGGGTTACACCGGGGAGCTGTTTTTT
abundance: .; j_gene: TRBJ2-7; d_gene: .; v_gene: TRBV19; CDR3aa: CASSSYNRDATMGYEQYF; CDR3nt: TGTGCCAGTAGCTCCTACAATCGGGACGCAACAATGGGTTACGAGCAGTACTTC
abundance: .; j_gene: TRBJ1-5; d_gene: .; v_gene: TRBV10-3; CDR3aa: CAISDAAQQPQHF; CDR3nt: TGTGCCATCAGTGATGCGGCCCAGCAGCCCCAGCATTTT